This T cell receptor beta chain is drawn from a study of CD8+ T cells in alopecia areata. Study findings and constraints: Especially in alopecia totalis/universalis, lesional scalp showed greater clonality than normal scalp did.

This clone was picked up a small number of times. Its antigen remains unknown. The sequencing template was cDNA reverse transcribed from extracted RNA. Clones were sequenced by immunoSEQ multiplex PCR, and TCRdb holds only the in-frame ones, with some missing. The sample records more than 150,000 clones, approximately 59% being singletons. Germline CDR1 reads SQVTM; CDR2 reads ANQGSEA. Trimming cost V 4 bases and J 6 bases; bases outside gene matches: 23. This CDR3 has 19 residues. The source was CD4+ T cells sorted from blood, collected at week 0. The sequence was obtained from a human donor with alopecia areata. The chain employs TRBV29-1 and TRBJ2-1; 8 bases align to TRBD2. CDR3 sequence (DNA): TGCAGCGTTGGGGTCTCTCCCGCGTCGGGGACTAGTATTTTCAATGAGCAGTTCTTC. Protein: CSVGVSPASGTSIFNEQFF.